This record covers a single TCR beta chain. The CDR3 is 14 residues long. Germline CDR1 and CDR2: DFQATT and SNEGSKA (reference sequence). The V and J ends lost 3 bases and 2 bases respectively, with 13 bases between them. The data originate from a study of blood T cell repertoires in COVID-19. Profiled with immunoSEQ multiplex PCR; TCRdb holds only in-frame clones, not every one. This table has about 260,000 clones, approximately 88% appearing once. Sequencing was done on a sample of peripheral blood. This sequence joins TRBV20-1 and TRBJ2-5, with D uncertain. This receptor was obtained from a human donor in a cohort sampled during active COVID-19. CDR3 protein: CSASPASRQETQYF. The CDR3 bases are TGCAGTGCTAGTCCTGCAAGCAGGCAAGAGACCCAGTACTTC.